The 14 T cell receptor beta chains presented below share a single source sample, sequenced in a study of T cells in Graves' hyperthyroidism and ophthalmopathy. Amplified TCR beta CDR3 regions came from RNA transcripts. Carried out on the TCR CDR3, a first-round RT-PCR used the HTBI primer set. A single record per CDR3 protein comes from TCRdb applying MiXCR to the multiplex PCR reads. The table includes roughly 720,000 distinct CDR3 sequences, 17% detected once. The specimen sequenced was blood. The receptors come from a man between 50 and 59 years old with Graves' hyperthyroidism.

The CDR3 bases are TGTGCCAGCAGCGTAGGACTAGCGGGAGAAGATACGCAGTATTTT. Its translation: CASSVGLAGEDTQYF. The chain couples TRBV9 to TRBJ2-3, with 12 bases aligning to TRBD2. The CDR3 extends over 15 amino acids. The junction had 1 base not matched to a gene; V was cut back by 0 bases and J by 5 bases. Germline V gives CDR1 SGDLS, CDR2 YYNGEE.

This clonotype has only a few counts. The chain's CDR3 is CATSDSRRESSYEQYF. The CDR3 coding sequence is TGTGCCACCAGTGACTCGAGAAGGGAGTCGTCCTACGAGCAGTACTTC. The V gene is TRBV24-1, the J gene TRBJ2-7; D is perhaps TRBD2 (5 bases). Germline CDR1 KGHDR, CDR2 SFDVKD. This CDR3 region has 16 residues. Trimming cost V 4 bases and J 1 base, with 16 bases left between them.

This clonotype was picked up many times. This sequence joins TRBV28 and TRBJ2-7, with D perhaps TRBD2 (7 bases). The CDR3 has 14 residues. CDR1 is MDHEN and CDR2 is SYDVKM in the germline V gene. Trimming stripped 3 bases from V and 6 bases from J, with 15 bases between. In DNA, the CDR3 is TGTGCCAGCAGTTTCGGGGGCACTAGCGCCGAGCAGTACTTC. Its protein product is CASSFGGTSAEQYF. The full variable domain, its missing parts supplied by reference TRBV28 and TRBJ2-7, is DVKVTQSSRYLVKRTGEKVFLECVQDMDHENMFWYRQDPGLGLRLIYFSYDVKMKEKGDIPEGYSVSREKKERFSLILESASTNQTSMYLCASSFGGTSAEQYFGPGTRLTVT.

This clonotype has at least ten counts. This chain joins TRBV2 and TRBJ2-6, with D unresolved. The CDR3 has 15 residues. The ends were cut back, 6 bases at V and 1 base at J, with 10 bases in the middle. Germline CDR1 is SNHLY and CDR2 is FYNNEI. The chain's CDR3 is CASRTDLSGANVLTF. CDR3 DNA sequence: TGTGCCAGCAGGACCGACTTGTCTGGGGCCAACGTCCTGACTTTC. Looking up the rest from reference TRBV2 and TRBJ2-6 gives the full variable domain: EPEVTQTPSHQVTQMGQEVILRCVPISNHLYFYWYRQILGQKVEFLVSFYNNEISEKSEIFDDQFSVERPDGSNFTLKIRSTKLEDSAMYFCASRTDLSGANVLTFGAGSRLTVL.

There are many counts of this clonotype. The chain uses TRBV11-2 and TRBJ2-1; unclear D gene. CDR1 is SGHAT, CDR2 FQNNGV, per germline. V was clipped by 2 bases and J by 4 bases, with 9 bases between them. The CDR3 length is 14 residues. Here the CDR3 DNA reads TGTGCCAGCAGCTTAACTCAGGTTTACAATGAGCAGTTCTTC. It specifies CASSLTQVYNEQFF.

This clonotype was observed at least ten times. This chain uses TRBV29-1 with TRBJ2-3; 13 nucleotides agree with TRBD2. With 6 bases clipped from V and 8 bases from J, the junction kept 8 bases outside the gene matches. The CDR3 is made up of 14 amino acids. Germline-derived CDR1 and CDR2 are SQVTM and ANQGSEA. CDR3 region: CSVGLAGVSGTQYF. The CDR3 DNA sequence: TGCAGCGTCGGACTAGCGGGAGTCAGTGGTACGCAGTATTTT.

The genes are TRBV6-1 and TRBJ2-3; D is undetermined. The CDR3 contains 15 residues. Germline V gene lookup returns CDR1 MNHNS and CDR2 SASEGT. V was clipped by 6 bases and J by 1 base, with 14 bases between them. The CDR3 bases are TGTGCCAGCAGCCGGACGAAGGGTGGCACAGATACGCAGTATTTT. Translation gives CASSRTKGGTDTQYF.

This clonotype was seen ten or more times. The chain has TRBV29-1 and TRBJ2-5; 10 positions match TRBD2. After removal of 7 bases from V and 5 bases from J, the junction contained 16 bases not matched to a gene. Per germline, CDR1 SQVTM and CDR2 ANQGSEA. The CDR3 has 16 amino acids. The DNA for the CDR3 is TGCAGCGCCAAGGGGCTAGCGGGAGTGATACGGGAGACCCAGTACTTC. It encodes CSAKGLAGVIRETQYF.

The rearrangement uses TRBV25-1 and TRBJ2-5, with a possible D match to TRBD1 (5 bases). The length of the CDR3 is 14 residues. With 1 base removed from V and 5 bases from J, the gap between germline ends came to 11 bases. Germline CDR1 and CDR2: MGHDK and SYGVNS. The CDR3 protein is CASSEFEGAETQYF. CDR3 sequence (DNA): TGTGCCAGCAGTGAATTTGAAGGGGCTGAGACCCAGTACTTC. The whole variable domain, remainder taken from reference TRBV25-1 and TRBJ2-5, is EADIYQTPRYLVIGTGKKITLECSQTMGHDKMYWYQQDPGMELHLIHYSYGVNSTEKGDLSSESTVSRIRTEHFPLTLESARPSHTSQYLCASSEFEGAETQYFGPGTRLLVL.

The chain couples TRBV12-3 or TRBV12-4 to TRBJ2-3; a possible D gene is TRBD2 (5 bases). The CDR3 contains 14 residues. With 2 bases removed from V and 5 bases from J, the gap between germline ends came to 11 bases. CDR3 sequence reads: CASSLLGRGDTQYF. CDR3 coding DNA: TGTGCCAGCAGTTTATTGGGGAGAGGAGATACGCAGTATTTT.

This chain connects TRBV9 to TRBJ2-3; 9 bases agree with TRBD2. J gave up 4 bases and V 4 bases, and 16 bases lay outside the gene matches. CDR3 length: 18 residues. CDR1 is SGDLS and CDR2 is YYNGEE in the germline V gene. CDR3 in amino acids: CASSPQPPGLAPADTQYF. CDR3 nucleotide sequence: TGTGCCAGCAGCCCCCAGCCCCCGGGACTAGCTCCCGCAGATACGCAGTATTTT. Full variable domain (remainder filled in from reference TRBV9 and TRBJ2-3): DSGVTQTPKHLITATGQRVTLRCSPRSGDLSVYWYQQSLDQGLQFLIQYYNGEERAKGNILERFSAQQFPDLHSELNLSSLELGDSALYFCASSPQPPGLAPADTQYFGPGTRLTVL.

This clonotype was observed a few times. The CDR3 DNA reads as TGCAGTGCGACGACAGCGACACCCGCGGGCTACACCTTC. This codes for CSATTATPAGYTF. The chain couples TRBV20-1 to TRBJ1-2, with D perhaps matching TRBD1 (5 bases). The CDR3 contains 13 residues. V was trimmed by 6 bases and J by 8 bases, leaving 19 bases between them. Germline assignment: CDR1 DFQATT and CDR2 SNEGSKA (reference sequence).

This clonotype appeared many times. Written as DNA, the CDR3 is TGTGCCACCAGCAGAGATATAGACAACTACAATGAGCAGTTCTTC. The encoded protein is CATSRDIDNYNEQFF. The chain has TRBV15 and TRBJ2-1; D is ambiguous. Trimming stripped 0 bases from V and 3 bases from J, with 9 bases between. The CDR3 spans 15 residues. Germline V CDR1 and CDR2: LNHNV, YYDKDF (reference sequence). Combining the CDR3 with reference TRBV15 and TRBJ2-1 gives the whole variable domain DAMVIQNPRYQVTQFGKPVTLSCSQTLNHNVMYWYQQKSSQAPKLLFHYYDKDFNNEADTPDNFQSRRPNTSFCFLDIRSPGLGDTAMYLCATSRDIDNYNEQFFGPGTRLTVL.

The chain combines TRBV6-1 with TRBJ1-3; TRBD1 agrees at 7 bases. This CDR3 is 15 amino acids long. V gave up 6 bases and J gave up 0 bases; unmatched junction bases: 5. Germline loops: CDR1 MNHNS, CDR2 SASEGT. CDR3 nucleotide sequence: TGTGCCAGCAGCACGACAGGGAGCTCTGGAAACACCATATATTTT. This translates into CASSTTGSSGNTIYF.